Listed below are T cell receptor beta chains from one sample, sequenced in a study of cytomegalovirus exposure and HLA in healthy donors. Profiled with immunoSEQ multiplex PCR; TCRdb holds only in-frame clones, not every one. The sample comprises 150,000 to 200,000 clones, around 87% of which are singletons, and approximately 1.7% rests with the top ten. The sequencing sample was made of PBMCs. Source of these receptors: a woman aged 18-29 years in good health and CMV-seronegative. Both conserved end residues are part of each CDR3. D genes are given only for firm matches. Not every row has a clone size; where given, it reads once, few, many or a size class.

clone size: -
J gene: TRBJ1-2
D gene: TRBD1
V gene: TRBV25-1
CDR3 protein: CASTAQGAWYGYTF
CDR3 DNA: TGTGCCAGCACTGCGCAGGGGGCTTGGTATGGCTACACCTTC

clone size: -
J gene: TRBJ2-5
D gene: -
V gene: TRBV4-3
CDR3 protein: CASSQGTGVQETQYF
CDR3 DNA: TGCGCCAGCAGCCAAGGGACGGGGGTACAAGAGACCCAGTACTTC

clone size: -
J gene: TRBJ2-7
D gene: -
V gene: TRBV11-2
CDR3 protein: CASSLRGAVEQYF
CDR3 DNA: TGTGCCAGCAGCTTACGGGGGGCGGTCGAGCAGTACTTC

clone size: -
J gene: TRBJ1-6
D gene: -
V gene: TRBV7-2
CDR3 protein: CASSLAPRAAYNSPLHF
CDR3 DNA: TGTGCCAGCAGCTTAGCGCCCAGGGCGGCCTATAATTCACCCCTCCACTTT

clone size: -
J gene: TRBJ2-7
D gene: TRBD2
V gene: TRBV6-6
CDR3 protein: CASSYDPGGSYEQYF
CDR3 DNA: TGTGCCAGCAGTTACGACCCGGGAGGCTCCTACGAGCAGTACTTC

clone size: -
J gene: TRBJ2-2
D gene: TRBD2
V gene: TRBV2
CDR3 protein: CASSVRPRGVGGGKLFANTGELFF
CDR3 DNA: TGTGCCAGCAGTGTACGCCCCCGCGGGGTCGGCGGGGGAAAATTGTTCGCGAACACCGGGGAGCTGTTTTTT

clone size: few
J gene: TRBJ2-7
D gene: TRBD2
V gene: TRBV7-2
CDR3 protein: CASSPSGGFKYF
CDR3 DNA: TGTGCCAGCAGCCCTAGCGGGGGGTTTAAGTACTTC

clone size: -
J gene: TRBJ2-5
D gene: -
V gene: TRBV6-5
CDR3 protein: CASSYSMLQETQYF
CDR3 DNA: TGTGCCAGCAGTTACTCGATGCTTCAGGAGACCCAGTACTTC

clone size: -
J gene: TRBJ2-1
D gene: -
V gene: TRBV30
CDR3 protein: CAWSELVGEQFF
CDR3 DNA: TGTGCCTGGAGCGAACTAGTGGGTGAGCAGTTCTTC

clone size: -
J gene: TRBJ2-3
D gene: TRBD2
V gene: TRBV7-8
CDR3 protein: CASSLEDFGRGTDTQYF
CDR3 DNA: TGTGCCAGCAGCTTAGAGGACTTTGGGAGGGGCACAGATACGCAGTATTTT

clone size: -
J gene: TRBJ1-6
D gene: -
V gene: TRBV5-6
CDR3 protein: CASSFATGYNSPLHF
CDR3 DNA: TGTGCCAGCAGCTTCGCGACAGGTTATAATTCACCCCTCCACTTT

clone size: -
J gene: TRBJ1-5
D gene: TRBD1
V gene: TRBV4-2
CDR3 protein: CASSQISGGMNQPQHF
CDR3 DNA: TGTGCCAGCAGCCAGATTTCAGGGGGCATGAATCAGCCCCAGCATTTT

clone size: -
J gene: TRBJ1-6
D gene: -
V gene: TRBV6-6
CDR3 protein: CASGKGGNNSPLHF
CDR3 DNA: TGTGCCAGCGGGAAGGGCGGGAATAATTCACCCCTCCACTTT

clone size: -
J gene: TRBJ2-1
D gene: TRBD2
V gene: TRBV6-4
CDR3 protein: CASSGAGTSAPSEQFF
CDR3 DNA: TGTGCCAGCAGTGGGGCCGGGACTAGCGCTCCTAGTGAGCAGTTCTTC

clone size: -
J gene: TRBJ2-1
D gene: -
V gene: TRBV5-1
CDR3 protein: CASSKGGGSSEQFF
CDR3 DNA: TGCGCCAGCAGTAAGGGGGGAGGGTCAAGTGAGCAGTTCTTC

clone size: once
J gene: TRBJ1-1
D gene: -
V gene: TRBV6-1
CDR3 protein: CASSPFGLHTEAFF
CDR3 DNA: TGTGCCAGCAGCCCTTTTGGGCTCCACACTGAAGCTTTCTTT

clone size: -
J gene: TRBJ2-3
D gene: TRBD2
V gene: TRBV5-1
CDR3 protein: CASSLKAGGTDTQYF
CDR3 DNA: TGCGCCAGCAGCTTGAAAGCGGGGGGCACAGATACGCAGTATTTT

clone size: -
J gene: TRBJ2-3
D gene: TRBD1
V gene: TRBV19
CDR3 protein: CASRTGAARTQYF
CDR3 DNA: TGTGCCAGTAGAACAGGGGCCGCAAGGACGCAGTATTTT

clone size: -
J gene: TRBJ1-5
D gene: TRBD1
V gene: TRBV5-1
CDR3 protein: CASSLQGLSNQPQHF
CDR3 DNA: TGCGCCAGCAGCTTACAGGGGCTTAGCAATCAGCCCCAGCATTTT

clone size: -
J gene: TRBJ2-3
D gene: -
V gene: TRBV28
CDR3 protein: CASSLRGRSTDTQYF
CDR3 DNA: TGTGCCAGCAGTTTAAGAGGTAGGAGCACAGATACGCAGTATTTT

clone size: -
J gene: TRBJ1-3
D gene: -
V gene: TRBV28
CDR3 protein: CASSLDRRGNTIYF
CDR3 DNA: TGTGCCAGCAGTCTGGACCGGCGAGGGAACACCATATATTTT

clone size: few
J gene: TRBJ2-2
D gene: TRBD2
V gene: TRBV5-3
CDR3 protein: CARSLAGASGRWDTGELFF
CDR3 DNA: TGTGCCAGAAGCTTGGCCGGCGCTAGCGGGAGGTGGGACACCGGGGAGCTGTTTTTT

clone size: once
J gene: TRBJ2-1
D gene: TRBD2
V gene: TRBV19
CDR3 protein: CASSISSGSYEQFF
CDR3 DNA: TGTGCCAGTAGTATATCTAGCGGGAGTTATGAGCAGTTCTTC

clone size: -
J gene: TRBJ2-3
D gene: TRBD2
V gene: TRBV7-2
CDR3 protein: CASSFSGGAADTQYF
CDR3 DNA: TGTGCCAGCAGCTTTAGCGGGGGGGCGGCAGATACGCAGTATTTT

clone size: -
J gene: TRBJ1-1
D gene: TRBD1
V gene: TRBV19
CDR3 protein: CASRTGITEAFF
CDR3 DNA: TGTGCCAGTCGGACAGGGATCACTGAAGCTTTCTTT

clone size: -
J gene: TRBJ1-3
D gene: TRBD1
V gene: TRBV5-1
CDR3 protein: CASSAGQVSGNTIYF
CDR3 DNA: TGCGCCAGCAGCGCGGGACAGGTCTCTGGAAACACCATATATTTT

clone size: once
J gene: TRBJ2-6
D gene: -
V gene: TRBV5-1
CDR3 protein: CASSLGESGANVLTF
CDR3 DNA: TGCGCCAGCAGCTTGGGGGAGTCTGGGGCCAACGTCCTGACTTTC

clone size: -
J gene: TRBJ1-3
D gene: -
V gene: TRBV6-1
CDR3 protein: CASSEVWSGNTIYF
CDR3 DNA: TGTGCCAGCTCAGAGGTATGGTCTGGAAACACCATATATTTT

clone size: -
J gene: TRBJ1-5
D gene: -
V gene: TRBV6-5
CDR3 protein: CASSDGQASNQPQHF
CDR3 DNA: TGTGCCAGCAGCGATGGGCAGGCAAGCAATCAGCCCCAGCATTTT

clone size: -
J gene: TRBJ1-1
D gene: -
V gene: TRBV19
CDR3 protein: CASRGAEAFF
CDR3 DNA: TGTGCCAGTCGGGGGGCTGAAGCTTTCTTT

clone size: -
J gene: TRBJ2-7
D gene: -
V gene: TRBV6-5
CDR3 protein: CASSLDKGEGYEQYF
CDR3 DNA: TGTGCCAGCAGCCTCGATAAGGGTGAGGGCTACGAGCAGTACTTC

clone size: -
J gene: TRBJ2-7
D gene: -
V gene: TRBV5-1
CDR3 protein: CASSLSWQGGQYF
CDR3 DNA: TGCGCCAGCAGCTTAAGCTGGCAGGGGGGGCAGTACTTC

clone size: few
J gene: TRBJ1-2
D gene: -
V gene: TRBV5-1
CDR3 protein: CASSFQGDRGYTF
CDR3 DNA: TGCGCCAGCAGCTTCCAGGGCGATCGGGGCTACACCTTC

clone size: -
J gene: TRBJ1-1
D gene: -
V gene: TRBV19
CDR3 protein: CASSIGQFDTEAFF
CDR3 DNA: TGTGCCAGTAGTATCGGACAGTTTGACACTGAAGCTTTCTTT

clone size: -
J gene: TRBJ1-1
D gene: -
V gene: TRBV6-5
CDR3 protein: CASNLRRDANTEAFF
CDR3 DNA: TGTGCCAGCAACTTAAGGAGGGATGCTAACACTGAAGCTTTCTTT

clone size: -
J gene: TRBJ2-7
D gene: TRBD2
V gene: TRBV7-2
CDR3 protein: CASSLVVGLVYEQYF
CDR3 DNA: TGTGCCAGCAGCTTAGTAGTGGGACTAGTTTACGAGCAGTACTTC

clone size: -
J gene: TRBJ2-1
D gene: TRBD2
V gene: TRBV6-1
CDR3 protein: CASRTGTSGGNEQFF
CDR3 DNA: TGTGCCAGCAGAACCGGGACTAGCGGGGGGAATGAGCAGTTCTTC

clone size: -
J gene: TRBJ2-7
D gene: TRBD1
V gene: TRBV7-8
CDR3 protein: CASSPDRGGYEQYF
CDR3 DNA: TGTGCCAGCAGCCCGGACAGGGGGGGATACGAGCAGTACTTC

clone size: -
J gene: TRBJ2-1
D gene: TRBD2
V gene: TRBV19
CDR3 protein: CASRSGTSAYNEQFF
CDR3 DNA: TGTGCCAGTAGGTCCGGGACTAGTGCCTACAATGAGCAGTTCTTC

clone size: -
J gene: TRBJ1-1
D gene: -
V gene: TRBV9
CDR3 protein: CASSPRWLGAEGTTEAFF
CDR3 DNA: TGTGCCAGCAGCCCCCGGTGGTTGGGGGCTGAGGGAACCACTGAAGCTTTCTTT

clone size: -
J gene: TRBJ1-5
D gene: -
V gene: TRBV5-6
CDR3 protein: CASSLVGHGNQPQHF
CDR3 DNA: TGTGCCAGCAGCTTAGTGGGGCACGGCAATCAGCCCCAGCATTTT

clone size: -
J gene: TRBJ2-7
D gene: TRBD1
V gene: TRBV5-5
CDR3 protein: CASSRGQGGYEQYF
CDR3 DNA: TGTGCCAGCAGCAGAGGACAGGGGGGCTACGAGCAGTACTTC

clone size: -
J gene: TRBJ2-1
D gene: TRBD2
V gene: TRBV7-9
CDR3 protein: CASSSASGTSGYEQFF
CDR3 DNA: TGTGCCAGCAGCTCAGCCTCCGGGACTAGCGGCTATGAGCAGTTCTTC

clone size: -
J gene: TRBJ2-3
D gene: -
V gene: TRBV7-2
CDR3 protein: CASSLDGYSTDTQYF
CDR3 DNA: TGTGCCAGCAGCTTAGACGGGTATAGCACAGATACGCAGTATTTT

clone size: -
J gene: TRBJ1-3
D gene: TRBD1
V gene: TRBV29-1
CDR3 protein: CSARTGSSGNTIYF
CDR3 DNA: TGCAGCGCCCGGACAGGGTCCTCTGGAAACACCATATATTTT

clone size: -
J gene: TRBJ2-1
D gene: TRBD2
V gene: TRBV30
CDR3 protein: CAWSVRGRVAGGLGNEQFF
CDR3 DNA: TGTGCCTGGAGTGTCCGGGGGAGGGTAGCGGGAGGGCTAGGGAATGAGCAGTTCTTC

clone size: -
J gene: TRBJ1-1
D gene: -
V gene: TRBV4-1
CDR3 protein: CASSHPPSTGANTEAFF
CDR3 DNA: TGCGCCAGCAGCCACCCACCCAGCACTGGGGCGAACACTGAAGCTTTCTTT

clone size: -
J gene: TRBJ2-2
D gene: TRBD2
V gene: TRBV6-1
CDR3 protein: CASTSGSLTGELFF
CDR3 DNA: TGTGCCAGCACTAGCGGGAGCCTGACCGGGGAGCTGTTTTTT

clone size: -
J gene: TRBJ2-1
D gene: TRBD1
V gene: TRBV7-3
CDR3 protein: CASSPGQEYNEQFF
CDR3 DNA: TGTGCCAGCAGCCCGGGACAGGAGTACAATGAGCAGTTCTTC

clone size: -
J gene: TRBJ2-1
D gene: -
V gene: TRBV5-4
CDR3 protein: CASSRGRPYSSYNEQFF
CDR3 DNA: TGTGCCAGCAGCCGGGGGAGACCCTACAGCTCCTACAATGAGCAGTTCTTC

clone size: -
J gene: TRBJ2-5
D gene: -
V gene: TRBV10-3
CDR3 protein: CAISGTFVKDTPYQETQYF
CDR3 DNA: TGTGCCATCAGTGGCACGTTCGTAAAGGACACTCCGTACCAAGAGACCCAGTACTTC

clone size: -
J gene: TRBJ1-3
D gene: TRBD1
V gene: TRBV28
CDR3 protein: CASSPTGAGNTIYF
CDR3 DNA: TGTGCCAGCAGTCCAACAGGGGCGGGAAACACCATATATTTT

clone size: once
J gene: TRBJ1-1
D gene: -
V gene: TRBV7-9
CDR3 protein: CASSLFRGAKGYQAFF
CDR3 DNA: TGTGCCAGCAGCTTATTCAGGGGAGCCAAGGGCTACCAAGCTTTCTTT

clone size: -
J gene: TRBJ2-7
D gene: TRBD2
V gene: TRBV7-2
CDR3 protein: CASSPGLAGGPAEQYF
CDR3 DNA: TGTGCCAGCAGCCCGGGACTAGCGGGAGGGCCCGCCGAGCAGTACTTC

clone size: -
J gene: TRBJ2-1
D gene: -
V gene: TRBV7-3
CDR3 protein: CASSFLGSSPHEQFF
CDR3 DNA: TGTGCCAGCAGCTTTCTCGGGTCCTCCCCCCATGAGCAGTTCTTC

clone size: -
J gene: TRBJ1-2
D gene: -
V gene: TRBV5-4
CDR3 protein: CASSPGHTGYTF
CDR3 DNA: TGTGCCAGCAGCCCGGGACACACGGGCTACACCTTC

clone size: few
J gene: TRBJ1-1
D gene: -
V gene: TRBV25-1
CDR3 protein: CAVRENTEAFF
CDR3 DNA: TGTGCCGTCCGGGAGAACACTGAAGCTTTCTTT

clone size: few
J gene: TRBJ2-7
D gene: -
V gene: TRBV7-9
CDR3 protein: CASSYRVPGGDSYEQYF
CDR3 DNA: TGTGCCAGCAGCTACCGGGTCCCGGGTGGCGACTCCTACGAGCAGTACTTC

clone size: -
J gene: TRBJ2-1
D gene: TRBD2
V gene: TRBV5-1
CDR3 protein: CASSLATSVRSEQFF
CDR3 DNA: TGCGCCAGCAGCTTGGCTACTAGCGTGAGGAGTGAGCAGTTCTTC